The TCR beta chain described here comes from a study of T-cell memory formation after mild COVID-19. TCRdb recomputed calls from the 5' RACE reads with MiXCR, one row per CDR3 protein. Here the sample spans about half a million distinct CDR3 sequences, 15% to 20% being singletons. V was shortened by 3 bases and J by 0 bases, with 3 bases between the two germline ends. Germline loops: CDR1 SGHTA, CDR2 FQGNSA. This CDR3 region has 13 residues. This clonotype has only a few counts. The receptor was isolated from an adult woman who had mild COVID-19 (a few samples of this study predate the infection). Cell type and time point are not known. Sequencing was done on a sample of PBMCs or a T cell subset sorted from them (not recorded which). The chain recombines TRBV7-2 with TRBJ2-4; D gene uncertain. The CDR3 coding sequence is TGTGCCAGCAGCTTTATAGCCAAAAACATTCAGTACTTC. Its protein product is CASSFIAKNIQYF.